This entry lists 3 T cell receptor beta chains sequenced from one sample in a study of T cell repertoires in cytomegalovirus infection. Their cognate antigens are unknown. TCRdb ran MiXCR on the reads and lists one entry per CDR3 protein. Of around 540,000 distinct CDR3 sequences listed, about 33% are singletons. Source: cultured PBMCs, taken from culture after CMV antigen stimulation. The receptor set was obtained from a human donor in good health (CMV status not recorded). Some clones in this sample may be carry-over from other donors' samples.

This clonotype was counted only a few times. The chain is built from TRBV27 and TRBJ1-5, with 9 bases fitting TRBD1. J gave up 6 bases and V 6 bases, and 3 bases lay outside the gene matches. The germline CDR1 and CDR2 sequences are MNHEY and SMNVEV (reference sequence). The CDR3 length is 13 residues. CDR3 DNA: TGTGCCAGCAGGACAGGGGGTGGTCAGCCCCAGCATTTT. The encoded protein is CASRTGGGQPQHF.

The chain uses TRBV7-9 and TRBJ1-4, with 8 bases lining up with TRBD1. The CDR3 contains 15 residues. Germline CDR1 reads SEHNR; CDR2 reads FQNEAQ (reference sequence). Trimming cost V 5 bases and J 3 bases; bases outside gene matches: 5. This CDR3 reads CASSRQGLSNEKLFF. In DNA form, the CDR3 reads TGTGCCAGCAGCCGACAGGGGCTGTCTAATGAAAAACTGTTTTTT.

About this clonotype itself: One junction end does not reproduce the germline sequence, and a read error may be involved. The genes are TRBV4-1 and TRBJ2-1, with TRBD2 as a possible D gene (6 bases). The germline CDR1 and CDR2 sequences are MGHRA and YSYEKL. This CDR3 has 13 amino acids. In DNA, the CDR3 is TGCGCCAGCAGCCAGACCGATGGGACTGAGCCGTTCTTC. It is translated as CASSQTDGTEPFF.